This T cell receptor (beta chain) is drawn from a study of T cells in Graves' hyperthyroidism and ophthalmopathy. This clonotype was detected many times. CDR1 SGHRS and CDR2 YFSETQ come from the germline V gene. J was trimmed by 6 bases and V by 0 bases; bases with no gene match: 7. This CDR3 region has 15 residues. TCR beta CDR3 region amplification was performed from RNA transcripts. Initially, a first-round RT-PCR of the TCR CDR3 employed the HTBI primer set. TCRdb ran MiXCR on the multiplex PCR reads and lists one entry per CDR3 protein. Seen here are approximately 590,000 distinct CDR3 sequences, roughly 14% observed once, and the top ten hold around 7.5%.

V and J are TRBV5-1 and TRBJ2-7, with TRBD2 matching 9 bases. The sequence was obtained from a woman under 40 with Graves' hyperthyroidism. Material: blood. CDR3 DNA: TGCGCCAGCAGCTTGGATAGCGGGAGTCTCTCCGAGCAGTACTTC. Amino acid sequence: CASSLDSGSLSEQYF.